The rows below give T cell receptor beta chains drawn from one sample of a study of radiotherapy plus CTLA-4 blockade in lung cancer. Sequenced by immunoSEQ multiplex PCR; TCRdb stores in-frame clones only, minus some. The table records around 77,000 clones, under 75% of them present only once. Sequencing was performed on peripheral blood, taken from a patient treated with radiotherapy plus ipilimumab. These receptors all stem from a human donor with non-small cell lung cancer whose response to radiotherapy plus ipilimumab could not be evaluated. CDR3s include the opening cysteine and the closing phenylalanine or tryptophan. Fields, in order: J gene, D gene, V gene, clone size, CDR3 DNA, CDR3 protein. D genes are given only for firm matches. Some rows have no size entry. The others give once, few or many, or a class for an expanded clone.

TRBJ2-1 | NA | TRBV4-3 | NA | TGCGCCAGCAGCCTAGAAGCGAGCTCCTACAATGAGCAGTTCTTC | CASSLEASSYNEQFF
TRBJ1-2 | NA | TRBV2 | NA | TGTGCCAGCAGTTGGGACACCTCCTATGGCTACACCTTC | CASSWDTSYGYTF
TRBJ1-5 | NA | TRBV28 | few | TGTGCCAGCAGTAGAACAGGGTCCAGCAATCAGCCCCAGCATTTT | CASSRTGSSNQPQHF
TRBJ2-7 | NA | TRBV11-2 | NA | TGTGCCAGCAGCCCCGTCAGACTAGGTTTTTACGAGCAGTACTTC | CASSPVRLGFYEQYF
TRBJ2-3 | NA | TRBV18 | NA | TGTGCCAGCTCACAGAAACAGGGTAGCACAGATACGCAGTATTTT | CASSQKQGSTDTQYF
TRBJ1-2 | NA | TRBV6-5 | NA | TGTGCCAGCAGTCTCCATGCGACAGATGGCTACACCTTC | CASSLHATDGYTF
TRBJ1-6 | TRBD1 | TRBV7-9 | NA | TGTGCCAGCAGCCCCCAGGGGGATGGTTCACCCCTCCACTTT | CASSPQGDGSPLHF
TRBJ2-7 | NA | TRBV7-2 | many | TGTGCCAGCAGCTTATGGGGGGACTACGAGCAGTACTTC | CASSLWGDYEQYF
TRBJ2-1 | TRBD2 | TRBV6-5 | NA | TGTGCCAGCAGTAGCACCGGGACTAGCCACAATGAGCAGTTCTTC | CASSSTGTSHNEQFF
TRBJ1-1 | TRBD1 | TRBV28 | NA | TGTGCCAGCACTCACGGGGCCCGCAGGGGGCTGGGCGCTGAAGCTTTCTTT | CASTHGARRGLGAEAFF
TRBJ2-7 | TRBD2 | TRBV27 | NA | TGTGCCAGCAGCCTAGCGGGAGAATCCTACGAGCAGTACTTC | CASSLAGESYEQYF
TRBJ2-7 | TRBD1 | TRBV7-6 | NA | TGTGCCAGCAGCTTAGGGGGACAGTCCTACGAGCAGTACTTC | CASSLGGQSYEQYF
TRBJ2-7 | NA | TRBV28 | NA | TGTGCCAGCAGTTTAGGACTCGTAGAGACATACGAGCAGTACTTC | CASSLGLVETYEQYF
TRBJ1-3 | NA | TRBV4-1 | NA | TGCGCCAGCAGCCGTCTGGGGGGCACCATATATTTT | CASSRLGGTIYF
TRBJ1-2 | TRBD1 | TRBV11-3 | NA | TGTGCCAGCAGCTTAGAAGACAGGGGCTATGGCTACACCTTC | CASSLEDRGYGYTF
TRBJ2-2 | NA | TRBV7-8 | NA | TGTGCCAGCAGGCGCACTGAAAGACGGTCAGGCTTCTCCGGGGAGCTGTTTTTT | CASRRTERRSGFSGELFF
TRBJ1-3 | NA | TRBV4-1 | NA | TGCGCCAGCAGCCAATTTTTAGTCCGGGTTGGTGGAAACACCATATATTTT | CASSQFLVRVGGNTIYF
TRBJ2-3 | NA | TRBV27 | NA | TGTGCCAGCAGTTTGTCAGGGATGGCTACGCAGTATTTT | CASSLSGMATQYF
TRBJ1-1 | TRBD1 | TRBV27 | NA | TGTGCCAGCAGCCCAGGGGGCCAGAACACTGAAGCTTTCTTT | CASSPGGQNTEAFF
TRBJ1-2 | NA | TRBV5-6 | NA | TGTGCCAGCAGCTTGGACTCCCCTAACTATGGCTACACCTTC | CASSLDSPNYGYTF
TRBJ2-1 | NA | TRBV19 | NA | TGTGCCAGTAGTATAGATCTAGGGGACTCACCCCTATACAATGAGCAGTTCTTC | CASSIDLGDSPLYNEQFF
TRBJ1-2 | NA | TRBV19 | NA | TGTGCCAGTAGTATAGCCCGCGCTAACTATGGCTACACCTTC | CASSIARANYGYTF
TRBJ1-6 | NA | TRBV19 | many | TGTGCCAGTAGACAGGGTATCAATTCACCCCTCCACTTT | CASRQGINSPLHF
TRBJ2-2 | NA | TRBV5-4 | NA | TGTGCCAGCAGTTCCAGCGGACCAGCGAACACCGGGGAGCTGTTTTTT | CASSSSGPANTGELFF
TRBJ2-7 | TRBD2 | TRBV4-2 | NA | TGTGCCAGCAGCCAAGTTTCTAGCGGGGATTACGAGCAGTACTTC | CASSQVSSGDYEQYF
TRBJ1-1 | NA | TRBV4-1 | NA | TGCGCCAGCAGCCAAGGTTTCAGATCTACTGAAGCTTTCTTT | CASSQGFRSTEAFF
TRBJ2-3 | TRBD2 | TRBV7-2 | few | TGTGCCAGCAGCACACGACTAGCGGGGGCTTATAAGTATTTT | CASSTRLAGAYKYF